This T cell receptor (beta chain) was sequenced in a study of T cell repertoires in cytomegalovirus infection. Study at large: Carrying CMV and the relevant HLA type showed in public TCR beta signatures.

TCRdb redid the calling of the reads with MiXCR, one entry per CDR3 protein. The table has about 150,000 distinct CDR3 sequences, 17% seen once. The CDR3 extends over 14 amino acids. The germline gives CDR1 SGHVS, CDR2 FQNEAQ. V shed 5 bases and J shed 3 bases, with 13 bases lying between them. Sample: CD8+ T cells from PBMCs. The sequence was collected from a human donor in good health (CMV status not recorded). Some clones in this sample may be carry-over from other donors' samples. This chain joins TRBV7-8 and TRBJ1-1; possibly TRBD1 for D (6 bases). The CDR3 here is CASSKTGTHTEAFF. The CDR3 nucleotides read TGTGCCAGCAGCAAAACCGGGACACACACTGAAGCTTTCTTT.